The following is a TCR beta chain sequence with its context. Study processing details: Estimated nucleated cell counts came from reference gene primer amplification. The repertoire was sequenced with immunoSEQ multiplex PCR; TCRdb's copy has only in-frame clones and lacks some. The V and J calls and clone size are taken from that table; D and trimming were inferred from the DNA. The sample comprises fewer than 500,000 clones, over 85% of which are singletons, and 0.75% to 0.85% rests with the top ten. The entry originates in a study of blood T cell repertoires in COVID-19. Study overall: Samples of COVID-19 (acute and convalescent) were obtained from the United States, Italy and Spain.

In germline, CDR1 is SGHRS, CDR2 YFSETQ. There are 15 residues in the CDR3. Trimming took 0 bases from V and 3 from J, leaving 10 bases between them. The material sequenced was peripheral blood. The TCR comes from a man aged 18 to 30 with COVID-19, enrolled during active disease. The chain recombines TRBV5-1 with TRBJ1-5; D possibly corresponds to TRBD1 (6 bases). CDR3 in amino acids: CASSLETGLNQPQHF. DNA for the CDR3: TGCGCCAGCAGCTTGGAGACAGGCCTCAATCAGCCCCAGCATTTT.